In this sample, the clone carrying this TCR beta chain turned up many times. Its antigen is unidentified. This record comes from a study of beta chain features in type 1 diabetes. Reverse transcribing all isolated RNA meant expressed TCRB transcripts were sequenced. Only in-frame clones appear in the TCRdb table, and some are missing; sequencing was by immunoSEQ multiplex PCR. Altogether about 140,000 clones are present, less than 9% being singletons, with the ten largest covering around 1.3%. CDR3 size: 14 residues. Germline V gene lookup returns CDR1 SGHTA and CDR2 FQGNSA. Trimming removed 5 bases at V and 1 base at J, with 10 bases between. Study-wide results and limits: Moderate but significant shortening of TCRB CDR3s was recorded in all four CD4+ subsets from Type 1 diabetes patients.

The genes are TRBV7-2 and TRBJ2-3, with TRBD1 as a possible D gene (5 bases). The sequencing sample was made of central memory CD4+ T cells from blood. The sequence was collected from a woman under 40 in good health. Here the CDR3 reads CASSGQGGTDTQYF. The CDR3 DNA sequence: TGTGCCAGCAGCGGCCAGGGTGGCACAGATACGCAGTATTTT.